The rows below give T cell receptor beta chains drawn from one sample of a study of cytomegalovirus exposure and HLA in healthy donors. Assay: immunoSEQ multiplex PCR; the TCRdb copy retains only in-frame clones and omits some. The sample gives about 150,000 clones, around two thirds of which show up once; 10% is in the top ten. Sequencing input: PBMCs. The receptor set was obtained from a man aged 25 to 40 in good health and CMV-seropositive. The CDR3 runs from the conserved cysteine through the conserved F or W. The D gene is left open where the match is weak. Rows may omit the clone size; those that give it use once, few, many or a size class.

J gene,V gene,clone size,D gene,CDR3 protein,CDR3 DNA
TRBJ1-5,TRBV10-2,few,TRBD1,CASSEVGQGFPGDQPQHF,TGCGCCAGCAGTGAGGTAGGACAGGGGTTTCCGGGGGATCAGCCCCAGCATTTT
TRBJ1-5,TRBV7-8,once,NA,CASSPERGYQPQHF,TGTGCCAGCAGCCCTGAGAGAGGGTATCAGCCCCAGCATTTT
TRBJ1-1,TRBV5-1,NA,TRBD1,CASSLVGQGTEAFF,TGCGCCAGCAGCTTGGTCGGACAGGGCACTGAAGCTTTCTTT
TRBJ2-1,TRBV5-1,NA,TRBD2,CATKRDSGTGNEQFF,TGCGCCACCAAGAGGGATAGCGGGACCGGCAATGAGCAGTTCTTC
TRBJ2-7,TRBV4-2,NA,NA,CASSQDPMGTWEQYF,TGTGCCAGCAGCCAAGACCCTATGGGGACATGGGAGCAGTACTTC
TRBJ2-1,TRBV19,NA,NA,CASRRVAGNEQFF,TGTGCCAGTAGGAGGGTGGCGGGTAATGAGCAGTTCTTC
TRBJ2-7,TRBV5-4,NA,NA,CASSQSGAGALYEQYF,TGTGCCAGCAGTCAGTCAGGGGCAGGGGCACTCTACGAGCAGTACTTC
TRBJ1-1,TRBV9,NA,TRBD1,CASSPVDTGGTEAFF,TGTGCCAGCAGCCCAGTGGACACAGGGGGCACTGAAGCTTTCTTT
TRBJ1-1,TRBV5-5,NA,NA,CASSRAGHHNPAFF,TGTGCCAGCAGCCGAGCGGGACATCATAACCCAGCTTTCTTT
TRBJ1-2,TRBV9,few,NA,CASSFAGYGYTF,TGTGCCAGCAGCTTCGCCGGCTATGGCTACACCTTC
TRBJ2-1,TRBV13,NA,NA,CASSWFGRGSYNEQFF,TGTGCCAGCAGCTGGTTCGGGCGGGGTTCCTACAATGAGCAGTTCTTC
TRBJ1-2,TRBV6-1,NA,NA,CASRDRDITGYTF,TGTGCCAGCAGGGACCGGGACATCACGGGCTACACCTTC
TRBJ1-4,TRBV30,NA,NA,CAWSDHHDINEKLFF,TGTGCCTGGAGTGATCACCACGACATTAATGAAAAACTGTTTTTT
TRBJ2-7,TRBV5-4,once,NA,CASSRDSPYEQYF,TGTGCCAGCAGCCGGGACTCGCCCTACGAGCAGTACTTC
TRBJ2-5,TRBV11-2,NA,NA,CASSSSSATSAIQYF,TGTGCCAGCAGCTCCTCTAGCGCCACCTCCGCTATCCAGTACTTC
TRBJ1-1,TRBV18,NA,NA,CASSPRGGTEAFF,TGTGCCAGCTCACCAAGGGGCGGCACTGAAGCTTTCTTT
TRBJ2-3,TRBV10-3,NA,NA,CAISESAGAADTQYF,TGTGCCATCAGTGAGTCGGCGGGGGCGGCAGATACGCAGTATTTT
TRBJ1-1,TRBV9,NA,TRBD1,CASSVGQGAPEAFF,TGTGCCAGCAGCGTAGGACAGGGAGCCCCTGAAGCTTTCTTT
TRBJ2-3,TRBV7-7,NA,NA,CASSPTAEFRTDTQYF,TGTGCTAGCAGCCCTACCGCCGAGTTTCGCACAGATACGCAGTATTTT
TRBJ1-5,TRBV28,NA,TRBD1,CASSLRGQGLYQPQHF,TGTGCCAGCAGTTTAAGGGGACAGGGACTTTATCAGCCCCAGCATTTT
TRBJ2-7,TRBV2,NA,NA,CASAAGVSSYEQYF,TGTGCCAGCGCCGCCGGGGTGAGCTCCTACGAGCAGTACTTC
TRBJ1-2,TRBV6-1,few,NA,CASSEATVAYTF,TGTGCCAGCAGTGAAGCCACGGTTGCCTACACCTTC
TRBJ2-7,TRBV7-6,once,TRBD2,CASSRTRTSEQYF,TGTGCCAGCAGCCGGACTAGAACGAGCGAGCAGTACTTC
TRBJ2-1,TRBV15,NA,TRBD2,CATSRAITTSGRANEQFF,TGTGCCACCAGCAGGGCAATTACGACTAGCGGGAGGGCAAATGAGCAGTTCTTC
TRBJ2-3,TRBV5-4,NA,NA,CASSLEAFSTQYF,TGTGCCAGCAGCTTGGAAGCGTTTTCTACGCAGTATTTT
TRBJ1-4,TRBV5-4,few,NA,CASSLDLTGTNEKLFF,TGTGCCAGCAGCTTGGATCTGACAGGCACTAATGAAAAACTGTTTTTT
TRBJ2-2,TRBV7-3,NA,NA,CASSPWGQITNTGELFF,TGTGCCAGCAGCCCATGGGGGCAGATAACGAACACCGGGGAGCTGTTTTTT
TRBJ2-7,TRBV29-1,once,TRBD1,CSAGQGSLYEQYF,TGCAGCGCCGGACAGGGCAGTTTGTACGAGCAGTACTTC
TRBJ2-5,TRBV6-1,once,TRBD1,CASSEIGGQGQETQYF,TGTGCCAGCAGTGAGATCGGGGGACAGGGGCAAGAGACCCAGTACTTC
TRBJ1-1,TRBV7-9,NA,NA,CASSLGGVGNTEAFF,TGTGCCAGCAGCTTGGGGGGGGTTGGGAACACTGAAGCTTTCTTT
TRBJ1-4,TRBV7-9,NA,NA,CASSAYRATNEKLFF,TGTGCCAGCAGCGCCTACAGAGCAACTAATGAAAAACTGTTTTTT